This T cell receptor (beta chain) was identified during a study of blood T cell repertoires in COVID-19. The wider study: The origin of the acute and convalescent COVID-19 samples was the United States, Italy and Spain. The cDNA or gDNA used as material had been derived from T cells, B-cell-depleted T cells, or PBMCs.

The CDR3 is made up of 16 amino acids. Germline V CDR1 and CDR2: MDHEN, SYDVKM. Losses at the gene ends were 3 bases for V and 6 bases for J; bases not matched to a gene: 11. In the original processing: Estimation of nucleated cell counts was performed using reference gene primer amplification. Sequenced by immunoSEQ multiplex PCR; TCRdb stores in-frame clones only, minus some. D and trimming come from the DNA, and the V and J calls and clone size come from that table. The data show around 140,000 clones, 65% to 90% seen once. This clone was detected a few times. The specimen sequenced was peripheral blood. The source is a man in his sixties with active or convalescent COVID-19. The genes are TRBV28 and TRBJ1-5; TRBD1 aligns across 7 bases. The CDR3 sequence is CASSLPQGTAPQPQHF. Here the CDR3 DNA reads TGTGCCAGCAGTTTGCCACAGGGGACGGCGCCTCAGCCCCAGCATTTT.